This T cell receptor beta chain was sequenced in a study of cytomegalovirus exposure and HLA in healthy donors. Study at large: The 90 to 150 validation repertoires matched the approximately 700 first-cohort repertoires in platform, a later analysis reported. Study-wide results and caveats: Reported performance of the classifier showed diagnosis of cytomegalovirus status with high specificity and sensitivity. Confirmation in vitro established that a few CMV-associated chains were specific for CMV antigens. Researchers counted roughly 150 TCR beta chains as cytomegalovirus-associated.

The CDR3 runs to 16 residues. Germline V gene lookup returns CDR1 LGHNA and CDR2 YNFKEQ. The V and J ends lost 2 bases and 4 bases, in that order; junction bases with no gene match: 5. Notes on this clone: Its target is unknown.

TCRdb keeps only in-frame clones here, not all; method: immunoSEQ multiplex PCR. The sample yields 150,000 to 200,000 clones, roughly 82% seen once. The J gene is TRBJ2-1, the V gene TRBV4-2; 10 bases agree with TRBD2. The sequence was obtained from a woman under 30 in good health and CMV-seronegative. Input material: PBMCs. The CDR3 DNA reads TGTGCCAGCAGCCAAACTAGCGGGGCGCTATACAATGAGCAGTTCTTC. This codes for CASSQTSGALYNEQFF.